Sequencing of this TCR beta chain was carried out in a study of glioma-infiltrating T cells. This CDR3 spans 15 amino acids. CDR1 is MNHNS and CDR2 is SASEGT in the germline V gene. V was clipped by 2 bases and J by 3 bases; unmatched bases: 4. TCR alpha and beta CDR3 regions were amplified from RNA using iRepertoire nested multiplex PCR. Via MiXCR, TCRdb re-called the multiplex PCR reads, giving one row per CDR3 protein. The sample shows some 130,000 distinct CDR3 sequences, about 25% of them seen only once. The sample holds a few counts of this clonotype. The V and J genes are TRBV6-1 and TRBJ2-1; 7 bases are a match to TRBD2. The clonotype originates from a human donor with low-grade glioma or glioblastoma, undergoing nonglioma brain surgery, or in good health (not recorded which). The sequencing input was glioma tissue, nonneoplastic brain tissue, or PBMCs (not recorded which). In nucleotides, the CDR3 is TGTGCCAGCAGTGAACGGGGGGATTTCTACAATGAGCAGTTCTTC. Translation: CASSERGDFYNEQFF.